This TCR beta chain originates from a study of cytomegalovirus exposure and HLA in healthy donors. Turning to the study itself: Earlier, approximately 190 million T cells were analyzed, and about 120 million unique TCR beta sequences were found among them.

PCR amplification relied on 60 Vbeta primers (plus 13 Jbeta primers). Clones were sequenced by immunoSEQ multiplex PCR, and TCRdb holds only the in-frame ones, with some missing. This table holds 95,000 to 150,000 clones, 75% to 90% found once. This clone came up a few times. This sequence was found in a female donor in good health and CMV-seropositive. The source material was PBMCs.

DNA of the CDR3: TGTGCCAGCAGCTTCCGGGGATTAAGCACAGATACGCAGTATTTT. It translates to CASSFRGLSTDTQYF. The chain combines TRBV7-3 with TRBJ2-3; TRBD2 is a possible D gene (5 bases). V was trimmed by 3 bases and J by 0 bases, leaving 10 bases between them. The CDR3 runs to 15 residues. Germline-derived CDR1 and CDR2 are SGHTA and FQGTGA.